The 19 T cell receptor beta chains given below trace back to one sample, sequenced in a study of shared clonotypes between healthy human individuals. Assay used: immunoSEQ multiplex PCR; TCRdb lists only in-frame clones, some missing. The table lists about 870,000 clones, 90% to 95% of them singletons. Naive CD8 cells, CD45RO-negative and positively selected for CCR7, excluded terminally differentiated effector memory CD45RA+ cells. Material for sequencing was naive CD8+ T cells sorted from blood. All receptors derive from a young man in good health.

The J gene is TRBJ2-7, the V gene TRBV7-9; D is possibly TRBD1 (6 bases). The germline V and J ends were trimmed by 5 bases and 3 bases, with 23 bases remaining between them. The CDR3 consists of 17 residues. Germline loops: CDR1 SEHNR, CDR2 FQNEAQ (reference sequence). CDR3 in amino acids: CASSLRKTGHPGYEQYF. The CDR3 DNA reads TGTGCCAGCAGCCTAAGAAAAACAGGGCACCCAGGCTACGAGCAGTACTTC.

The chain uses TRBV9 and TRBJ1-1; 9 bases align to TRBD1. The trim removed 3 bases at V and 0 bases at J, leaving 9 bases unmatched. This CDR3 has 17 amino acids. From germline, CDR1 is SGDLS and CDR2 YYNGEE. The CDR3 DNA reads as TGTGCCAGCAGCGCCGGACAGGGGCCTTCAATGAACACTGAAGCTTTCTTT. Translating it yields CASSAGQGPSMNTEAFF. Full variable domain (rest looked up from reference TRBV9 and TRBJ1-1): DSGVTQTPKHLITATGQRVTLRCSPRSGDLSVYWYQQSLDQGLQFLIQYYNGEERAKGNILERFSAQQFPDLHSELNLSSLELGDSALYFCASSAGQGPSMNTEAFFGQGTRLTVV.

The chain links TRBV19 to TRBJ2-7; 10 bases fit TRBD2. Germline CDR1 LNHDA, CDR2 SQIVND (reference sequence). J was trimmed by 0 bases and V by 1 base; bases with no gene match: 6. CDR3 length: 17 amino acids. CDR3 sequence (DNA): TGTGCCAGTAGTATAGCATCAGCGGGAGGGAGCTCCTACGAGCAGTACTTC. Translating gives CASSIASAGGSSYEQYF. Complete variable domain (other parts from reference TRBV19 and TRBJ2-7): DGGITQSPKYLFRKEGQNVTLSCEQNLNHDAMYWYRQDPGQGLRLIYYSQIVNDFQKGDIAEGYSVSREKKESFPLTVTSAQKNPTAFYLCASSIASAGGSSYEQYFGPGTRLTVT.

V usage is TRBV7-6 and J usage is TRBJ2-7; the D gene is possibly TRBD1 (6 bases). Germline V CDR1 and CDR2: SGHVS, FNYEAQ. Trimming took off 5 bases at V and 2 bases at J, with 7 bases between the two ends. The CDR3 is 12 amino acids. The CDR3 is CASSQGPYEQYF. In DNA, the CDR3 is TGTGCCAGCAGCCAGGGGCCCTACGAGCAGTACTTC.

The CDR3 protein is CASSLRDGNQPQHF. The DNA of the CDR3 is TGTGCCAGCAGTTTAAGGGACGGTAATCAGCCCCAGCATTTT. The rearrangement links TRBV28 to TRBJ1-5; D might be TRBD1 (5 bases). CDR3 length: 14 amino acids. Germline-derived CDR1 and CDR2 are MDHEN and SYDVKM. V gave up 2 bases and J gave up 4 bases, with 9 bases separating them.

The chain is built from TRBV5-6 and TRBJ2-2, with 9 bases matching TRBD2. The CDR3 consists of 19 residues. Losses at the gene ends were 2 bases for V and 7 bases for J; bases not matched to a gene: 18. Germline CDR1 is SGHDT and CDR2 is YYEEEE. The DNA for the CDR3 is TGTGCCAGCAGCTTTCGTCCGGGACTAGCAAGCTTAAGGGTCGGGGAGCTGTTTTTT. It is translated as CASSFRPGLASLRVGELFF.

The chain joins TRBV27 to TRBJ2-3; D gene ambiguous. Germline CDR1 and CDR2: MNHEY and SMNVEV (reference sequence). The germline V and J ends were trimmed by 6 bases and 1 base, with 8 bases remaining between them. The CDR3 extends over 13 amino acids. The CDR3 DNA is TGTGCCAGCAGAGTTTCGGGCACAGATACGCAGTATTTT. This translates into CASRVSGTDTQYF.

The chain links TRBV11-2 to TRBJ2-5; no definite D call. Germline CDR1 SGHAT, CDR2 FQNNGV. This CDR3 has 13 amino acids. The V and J ends lost 4 bases and 2 bases respectively, with 8 bases between them. CDR3 loop: CASSYLVQETQYF. The DNA of the CDR3 is TGTGCCAGCAGCTATTTAGTTCAAGAGACCCAGTACTTC.

To note about this clone: Additional DNA sequences in this sample encode the identical CDR3. The V call is TRBV7-9, the J call TRBJ2-3, with D unclear. Germline V gene lookup returns CDR1 SEHNR and CDR2 FQNEAQ (reference sequence). CDR3 size: 13 residues. V lost 1 base, J lost 3 bases, and 5 bases lay in between. As DNA, the CDR3 is TGTGCCAGCAGCTTAGTTGTAACAGATACGCAGTATTTT. This translates into CASSLVVTDTQYF.

There are a few counts of this clone. Other DNA sequences of this sample code for an identical CDR3. The gene calls are TRBV19 and TRBJ2-7; D is possibly TRBD1 or TRBD2 (5 bases each). V dropped 6 bases and J dropped 3 bases, with 12 bases sitting between them. The CDR3 covers 13 residues. Germline lookup yields CDR1 LNHDA and CDR2 SQIVND (reference sequence). This CDR3 reads CASSPGRNYEQYF. The DNA of the CDR3 is TGTGCCAGTAGCCCGGGACGGAACTACGAGCAGTACTTC.

This CDR3 is CASSQDLNNYGYTF. The CDR3 bases are TGCGCCAGCAGCCAAGATCTAAACAACTATGGCTACACCTTC. This chain joins TRBV4-3 and TRBJ1-2, with D hard to call. The CDR3 runs 14 residues. V was shortened by 0 bases and J by 2 bases, with 7 bases between the two germline ends. From germline, CDR1 is LGHNA and CDR2 YSLEER.

The rearrangement joins TRBV4-1 to TRBJ2-2; 13 bases match TRBD2. The CDR3 is 18 amino acids. Germline CDR1 is MGHRA and CDR2 is YSYEKL. J lost 5 bases, V lost 0 bases, and 6 bases had no gene match. The CDR3 DNA sequence: TGCGCCAGCAGCCAAGACGGACTAGCGGGAGATAGAACCGGGGAGCTGTTTTTT. Translation: CASSQDGLAGDRTGELFF.

This chain links TRBV13 with TRBJ2-3; tentatively, D is TRBD2 (6 bases). V gave up 5 bases and J gave up 2 bases, with 11 bases separating them. Germline V gives CDR1 PRHDT, CDR2 FYEKMQ (reference sequence). The CDR3 has 14 residues. The CDR3 reads CASSPGLLTDTQYF. CDR3 DNA: TGTGCCAGCAGCCCGGGACTTCTCACAGATACGCAGTATTTT. The full variable domain, with the rest looked up from reference TRBV13 and TRBJ2-3, is AAGVIQSPRHLIKEKRETATLKCYPIPRHDTVYWYQQGPGQDPQFLISFYEKMQSDKGSIPDRFSAQQFSDYHSELNMSSLELGDSALYFCASSPGLLTDTQYFGPGTRLTVL.

A single count supports this clone. This chain uses TRBV19 with TRBJ2-1, with D tentatively TRBD1 (5 bases). V was clipped by 7 bases and J by 10 bases, with 17 bases between them. The CDR3 has 13 residues. Germline CDR1 reads LNHDA; CDR2 reads SQIVND (reference sequence). The CDR3 nucleotides read TGTGCCAGTAAAGGGGATCTCTCCCGCGAGCAGTTCTTC. It is translated as CASKGDLSREQFF.

J is TRBJ2-3 and V is TRBV4-2; 7 nucleotides agree with TRBD2. V was clipped by 2 bases and J by 4 bases; unmatched bases: 9. This CDR3 comprises 16 residues. Germline lookup yields CDR1 LGHNA and CDR2 YNFKEQ. In DNA, the CDR3 is TGTGCCAGCAGCCAACGGTCGGCGGGAGTCCCAGATACGCAGTATTTT. Protein sequence: CASSQRSAGVPDTQYF.

The CDR3: CASSLSLRGLNEQFF. The CDR3, as DNA: TGTGCCAGCAGTTTAAGTCTGCGGGGACTCAATGAGCAGTTCTTC. The chain is built from TRBV28 and TRBJ2-1; D may be TRBD2 (6 bases). Germline CDR1 MDHEN, CDR2 SYDVKM. The CDR3 contains 15 residues. Deletions cut 2 bases from V and 6 bases from J, with 14 bases between.

The chain uses TRBV7-2 and TRBJ2-1, with D unclear. The length of the CDR3 is 13 residues. Trimming cost V 4 bases and J 12 bases, with 16 bases left between them. CDR1 and CDR2 (germline): SGHTA, FQGNSA. In DNA form, the CDR3 reads TGTGCCAGCAGCTCCCCCCAATTATTGCGGCAGTTCTTC. The encoded protein is CASSSPQLLRQFF.

Regarding this clone: In the same sample, other DNA sequences code for this CDR3. This sequence joins TRBV7-6 and TRBJ2-7; a possible D gene is TRBD1 (6 bases). The V gene lost 4 bases and the J gene lost 4 bases, with 11 bases spanning the gap. The V gene's germline CDR1 is SGHVS and CDR2 FNYEAQ. The CDR3 is 13 residues long. In nucleotides, the CDR3 is TGTGCCAGCAGCTCCACGGACAGTTACGAGCAGTACTTC. It is translated as CASSSTDSYEQYF.

The chain uses TRBV7-8 and TRBJ2-3, with 7 bases fitting TRBD2. After removal of 1 base from V and 4 bases from J, the junction contained 14 bases not matched to a gene. Per the germline V gene, CDR1 is SGHVS and CDR2 is FQNEAQ. The CDR3 has 18 amino acids. The CDR3 DNA follows: TGTGCCAGCAGCTTAGTCCCCTTATTTGCGGGAGCTCCAGATACGCAGTATTTT. The encoded protein is CASSLVPLFAGAPDTQYF.